This TCR beta chain was profiled in a study of shared T cell receptors in the human thymus. This CDR3 has 17 amino acids. Germline CDR1 is SGHAT and CDR2 is FQNNGV. The V segment lost 10 bases and the J segment 5 bases; nucleotides outside the gene matches: 22. TCRdb's copy holds only in-frame clones and misses some; the assay was immunoSEQ multiplex PCR. Altogether just under 550,000 clones are present, about 84% being singletons, with the ten largest covering about 0.013%. These data are also associated with another study on human thymus T cells. According to that study: All donors were healthy Finnish infants who were undergoing corrective surgery to treat congenital heart defects. The thymus tissue came from resections taken during corrective heart surgery. Usage of V and J genes appeared biased in thymic and blood repertoires. Highly overlapping thymic repertoires among unrelated individuals were reported in related research.

Source material: thymocytes. J is TRBJ2-7 and V is TRBV11-2, with 8 bases lining up with TRBD1. The receptor comes from a boy less than two years old with a congenital heart defect. CDR3 sequence: CATTLGGQASLVDEQYF. The CDR3 DNA is TGTGCCACCACCTTAGGGGGACAGGCTTCGCTTGTGGACGAGCAGTACTTC.